One TCR beta chain is described in this entry. Its antigen is still unknown. The sorted-subset replicate PCRs were given 200 ng DNA, which is 27,000 or so T cell genomes. In the source study's methods: ImmunoSEQ junction-only sequences lacked quality scores, so their filtering differed. The repertoire was sequenced with immunoSEQ multiplex PCR; TCRdb's copy has only in-frame clones and lacks some. That table gives V, J and clone size, and the DNA gave D and trimming. The sample holds roughly 850,000 clones; 90% to 97% are singletons and the top ten take about 0.21%. CD45RO-negative cells were positively selected for CCR7, leaving out terminally differentiated effector memory CD45RA+ cells. The data belong to a study of shared clonotypes between healthy human individuals. Per germline, CDR1 MDHEN and CDR2 SYDVKM. The CDR3 loop spans 16 amino acids. Trimming took 6 bases from V and 3 from J, leaving 18 bases between them.

Regarding the study as a whole: Among several donors, approximately 5.4% of naive CD4 clonotypes were found in common. Incompleteness in sorted-subset sequencing, despite large depth, was shown by rarefaction.

This clonotype was sampled from a man aged 25 to 45 in good health. V is TRBV28 and J is TRBJ2-1, with D perhaps TRBD2 (6 bases). The sequenced sample was naive CD8+ T cells sorted from blood. The chain's CDR3 is CASSTKTGSFYNEQFF. The CDR3 DNA is TGTGCCAGCAGCACAAAAACCGGGAGTTTCTACAATGAGCAGTTCTTC.